The rows below give T cell receptor beta chains drawn from one sample of a study of T-cell memory formation after mild COVID-19. MiXCR, applied by TCRdb to the 5' RACE reads, yields one record per CDR3 protein. The data show around 200,000 distinct CDR3 sequences, approximately 30% seen once. Sequenced: PBMCs or a T cell subset sorted from them (not recorded which). The origin of the receptors is an adult woman who had mild COVID-19 (a few samples of this study predate the infection). Cell type and time point are not known. Each CDR3 is given without its conserved first and last residue. Size is omitted from some rows. Given values are once, few, many or a class for expanded clones.

abundance,j_gene,v_gene,CDR3aa
few,TRBJ2-1,TRBV7-2,ASSLGTSGSYNEQF
few,TRBJ2-5,TRBV7-2,ASSWSGGETQY
few,TRBJ2-3,TRBV7-3,ASSLKGLAGEIDTQY
few,TRBJ2-2,TRBV7-3,ASSLSAGGYTGELF
.,TRBJ2-5,TRBV15,ATSQGGETQY
.,TRBJ2-3,TRBV6-5,ASTEGTSGGTSTDTQY
few,TRBJ2-1,TRBV20-1,SATAPTGTRYNEQF
.,TRBJ2-3,TRBV7-2,ASSLEGVDTQY
.,TRBJ1-3,TRBV6-5,ASSYSMVGNTIY
.,TRBJ2-7,TRBV12-3/TRBV12-4,ASTGTPYEQY
few,TRBJ1-2,TRBV4-1,ASSQVAGGDGYT
.,TRBJ1-1,TRBV27,ASSFLERNTEAF
few,TRBJ1-2,TRBV5-1,ASSIGTAPDGYT
few,TRBJ2-7,TRBV6-5,ASSYSRLAYSYEQY
.,TRBJ2-2,TRBV11-2,ATRDDRASGELF
.,TRBJ2-7,TRBV10-3,AIRGSSGSSSYEQY
.,TRBJ2-1,TRBV6-6,ASRKQGNNYEQF
.,TRBJ2-5,TRBV7-9,ASSPPLAGEETQY
few,TRBJ2-2,TRBV4-3,ASSQEIRAWGPGELF
.,TRBJ1-4,TRBV6-5,ASRQTGAGDNEKLF
many,TRBJ1-2,TRBV25-1,ASSEYSAGNYGYT
.,TRBJ1-1,TRBV7-2,ASTPALGQGNTEAF
.,TRBJ2-7,TRBV5-1,ASSWTPESYEQY
.,TRBJ1-1,TRBV19,ASRSAGPYTEAF
.,TRBJ2-6,TRBV20-1,SARGDSGANVLT
few,TRBJ1-5,TRBV7-9,ASSSGSNQPQH
few,TRBJ2-5,TRBV12-3/TRBV12-4,ASSLGSGETQY
.,TRBJ2-1,TRBV2,ANGRLTYNEQF
.,TRBJ2-7,TRBV19,ASSAGLAVWEQY
few,TRBJ2-1,TRBV7-9,ASRAEGPYNEQF
few,TRBJ1-5,TRBV5-1,ASSPTGESQPQH
.,TRBJ1-1,TRBV18,ASSPIGRGDTEAF
few,TRBJ1-3,TRBV29-1,SVDTPGNTIY
.,TRBJ1-5,TRBV15,ATSRRDQPQH
few,TRBJ2-1,TRBV9,ASSAGNRQNEQF
.,TRBJ1-5,TRBV5-1,ASSLEMDSPQH
few,TRBJ2-7,TRBV7-3,ASSSDRDHEQY
few,TRBJ2-1,TRBV7-9,ASSLVQGSNEQF
few,TRBJ2-5,TRBV7-6,ASSSWREAQY
.,TRBJ2-6,TRBV30,AWSVLGTGANVLT
.,TRBJ2-7,TRBV7-3,ASSPGTGLEQY
few,TRBJ1-5,TRBV7-8,ASSLATSRGPQH
few,TRBJ2-3,TRBV7-2,ASSLSGQTTQY
few,TRBJ2-5,TRBV24-1,ATSGTGDSKTQY
.,TRBJ1-1,TRBV6-5,ASSPVPGQARVAF
.,TRBJ1-5,TRBV2,ASTGQYNQPQH
few,TRBJ1-1,TRBV12-3/TRBV12-4,ASSLAPGGPEAF
.,TRBJ1-1,TRBV6-2/TRBV6-3,ASSRDATRAVIKATEAF
few,TRBJ1-1,TRBV6-5,ASSYSEENTEAF
few,TRBJ2-3,TRBV12-3/TRBV12-4,ASSPGGLALSTDTQY
.,TRBJ2-7,TRBV29-1,SAAQGQGTYEQY
few,TRBJ2-5,TRBV7-6,ASSSHSRGWQETQY
.,TRBJ2-1,TRBV7-3,ASSLYVSNEQF
.,TRBJ2-7,TRBV20-1,SARDQTSGYEQY
.,TRBJ2-5,TRBV7-3,ASSKGVEETQY
.,TRBJ2-1,TRBV13,ASSLESRSGRSYNEQF
few,TRBJ1-6,TRBV19,ASSERISSPLH
few,TRBJ2-1,TRBV6-6,ASRTSGRPYNEQF